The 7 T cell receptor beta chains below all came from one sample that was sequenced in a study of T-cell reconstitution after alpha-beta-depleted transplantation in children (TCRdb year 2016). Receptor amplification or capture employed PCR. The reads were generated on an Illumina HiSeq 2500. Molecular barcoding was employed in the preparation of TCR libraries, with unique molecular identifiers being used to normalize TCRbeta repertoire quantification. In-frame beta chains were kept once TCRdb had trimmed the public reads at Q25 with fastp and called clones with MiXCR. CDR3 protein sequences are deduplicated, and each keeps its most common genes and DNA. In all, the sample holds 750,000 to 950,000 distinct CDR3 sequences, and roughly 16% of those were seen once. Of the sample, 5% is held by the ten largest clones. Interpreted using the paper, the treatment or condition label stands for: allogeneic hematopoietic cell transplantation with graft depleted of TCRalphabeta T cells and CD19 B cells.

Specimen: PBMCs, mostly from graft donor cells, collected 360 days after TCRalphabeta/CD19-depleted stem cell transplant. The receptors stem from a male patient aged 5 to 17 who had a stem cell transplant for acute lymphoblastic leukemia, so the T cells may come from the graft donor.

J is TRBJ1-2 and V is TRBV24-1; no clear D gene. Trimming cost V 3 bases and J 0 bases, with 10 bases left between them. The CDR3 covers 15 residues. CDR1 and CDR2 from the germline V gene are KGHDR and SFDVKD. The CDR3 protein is CATSDQQSPNYGYTF. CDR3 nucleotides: TGTGCCACCAGTGATCAACAGTCCCCTAACTATGGCTACACCTTC.

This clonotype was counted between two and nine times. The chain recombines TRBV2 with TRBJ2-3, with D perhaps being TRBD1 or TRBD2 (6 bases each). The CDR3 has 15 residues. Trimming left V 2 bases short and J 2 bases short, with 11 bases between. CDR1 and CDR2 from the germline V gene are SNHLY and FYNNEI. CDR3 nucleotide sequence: TGTGCCAGCAGTGAAAGGGGGGCAGTCACAGATACGCAGTATTTT. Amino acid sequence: CASSERGAVTDTQYF. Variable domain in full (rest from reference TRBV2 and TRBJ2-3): EPEVTQTPSHQVTQMGQEVILRCVPISNHLYFYWYRQILGQKVEFLVSFYNNEISEKSEIFDDQFSVERPDGSNFTLKIRSTKLEDSAMYFCASSERGAVTDTQYFGPGTRLTVL.

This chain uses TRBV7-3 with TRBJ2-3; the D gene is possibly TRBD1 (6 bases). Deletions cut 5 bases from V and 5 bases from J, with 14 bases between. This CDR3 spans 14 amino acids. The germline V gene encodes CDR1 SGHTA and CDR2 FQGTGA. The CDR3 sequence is CASSPWTAQDTQYF. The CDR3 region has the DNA TGTGCCAGCAGCCCCTGGACAGCTCAAGATACGCAGTATTTT.

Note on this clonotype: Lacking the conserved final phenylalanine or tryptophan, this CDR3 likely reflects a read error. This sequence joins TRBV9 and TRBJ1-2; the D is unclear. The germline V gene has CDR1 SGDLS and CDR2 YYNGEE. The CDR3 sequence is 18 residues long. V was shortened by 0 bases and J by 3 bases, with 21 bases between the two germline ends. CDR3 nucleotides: TGTGCCAGCAGCGTAGAAAAGACGGGATCGATTTGGCACTATGGCTACACCTGC. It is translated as CASSVEKTGSIWHYGYTC.

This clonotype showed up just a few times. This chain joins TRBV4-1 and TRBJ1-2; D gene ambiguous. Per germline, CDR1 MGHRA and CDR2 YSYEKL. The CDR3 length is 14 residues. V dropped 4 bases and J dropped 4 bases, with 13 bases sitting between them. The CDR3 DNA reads TGCGCCAGCAGCCCCCCAAACAGCCTCTATGGCTACACCTTC. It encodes CASSPPNSLYGYTF.

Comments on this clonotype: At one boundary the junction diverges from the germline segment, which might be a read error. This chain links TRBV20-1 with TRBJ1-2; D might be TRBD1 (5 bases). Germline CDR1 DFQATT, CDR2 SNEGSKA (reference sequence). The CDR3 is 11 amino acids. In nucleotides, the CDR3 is TGCAGTGCTACGGAGGGGAGTCCGATCCTCTTC. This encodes CSATEGSPILF.

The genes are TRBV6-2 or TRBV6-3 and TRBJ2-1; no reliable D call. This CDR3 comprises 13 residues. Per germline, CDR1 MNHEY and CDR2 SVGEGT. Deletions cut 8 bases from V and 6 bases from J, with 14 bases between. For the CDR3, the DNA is TGTGCCAGCCAATCTAGAGAAACCAATGAGCAGTTCTTC. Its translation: CASQSRETNEQFF.